These T cell receptor beta chains were read from a single sample in a study of CD8+ T cells in alopecia areata. Sequenced by immunoSEQ multiplex PCR; TCRdb stores in-frame clones only, minus some. This table has some 180,000 clones, around 63% appearing once. The material was CD4+ T cells sorted from blood, obtained at week 0. Every receptor here comes from a human donor with alopecia areata. Each CDR3 is given with its conserved first and last residue. The order of the fields is D gene, J gene, V gene, clone size, CDR3 protein, CDR3 DNA. The D gene is left open where the match is weak. The size of a clone is reported for some rows only, either as once, few or many, or as a class for expanded clones.

d_call: NA; j_call: TRBJ1-2; v_call: TRBV4-3; clone_size: NA; cdr3_aa: CASSQNSRPDYGYTF; cdr3_nt: TGCGCCAGCAGCCAGAACTCCCGGCCTGACTATGGCTACACCTTC
d_call: NA; j_call: TRBJ2-7; v_call: TRBV30; clone_size: NA; cdr3_aa: CACTTGQTYEQYF; cdr3_nt: TGTGCCTGTACTACAGGGCAAACCTACGAGCAGTACTTC
d_call: NA; j_call: TRBJ2-4; v_call: TRBV2; clone_size: NA; cdr3_aa: CASTLEGGSKNIQYF; cdr3_nt: TGTGCCAGCACCCTCGAGGGGGGATCCAAAAACATTCAGTACTTC
d_call: NA; j_call: TRBJ2-5; v_call: TRBV29-1; clone_size: NA; cdr3_aa: CSGTGREETQYF; cdr3_nt: TGCAGCGGCACAGGGAGGGAAGAGACCCAGTACTTC
d_call: NA; j_call: TRBJ2-7; v_call: TRBV7-2; clone_size: NA; cdr3_aa: CASSPQVDEQYF; cdr3_nt: TGTGCCAGCAGCCCCCAGGTGGACGAGCAGTACTTC
d_call: NA; j_call: TRBJ2-6; v_call: TRBV29-1; clone_size: NA; cdr3_aa: CSVLGSGTGSGANVLTF; cdr3_nt: TGCAGCGTATTGGGTTCGGGAACGGGCTCTGGGGCCAACGTCCTGACTTTC
d_call: TRBD2; j_call: TRBJ2-7; v_call: TRBV18; clone_size: NA; cdr3_aa: CASSPGGEQYF; cdr3_nt: TGTGCCAGCTCACCGGGGGGGGAGCAGTACTTC
d_call: NA; j_call: TRBJ2-7; v_call: TRBV2; clone_size: NA; cdr3_aa: CASSVLGVEQYF; cdr3_nt: TGTGCCAGCAGTGTATTAGGGGTTGAGCAGTACTTC
d_call: NA; j_call: TRBJ2-7; v_call: TRBV11-2; clone_size: few; cdr3_aa: CASSGSYEQYF; cdr3_nt: TGTGCCAGCAGCGGCTCCTACGAGCAGTACTTC
d_call: NA; j_call: TRBJ1-5; v_call: TRBV30; clone_size: few; cdr3_aa: CAWDQDNQPQHF; cdr3_nt: TGTGCCTGGGATCAGGACAATCAGCCCCAGCATTTT
d_call: NA; j_call: TRBJ1-1; v_call: TRBV19; clone_size: NA; cdr3_aa: CASKAGWQNTEAFF; cdr3_nt: TGTGCCAGTAAAGCAGGATGGCAGAACACTGAAGCTTTCTTT
d_call: TRBD1; j_call: TRBJ1-6; v_call: TRBV6-1; clone_size: few; cdr3_aa: CASRDRDNSPLHF; cdr3_nt: TGTGCCAGCAGGGACAGGGATAATTCACCCCTCCACTTT
d_call: NA; j_call: TRBJ1-1; v_call: TRBV12-5; clone_size: NA; cdr3_aa: CASGLLDSTEAFF; cdr3_nt: TGTGCTAGTGGTTTACTAGATTCCACTGAAGCTTTCTTT
d_call: NA; j_call: TRBJ1-2; v_call: TRBV27; clone_size: NA; cdr3_aa: CASSSRGEYGYTF; cdr3_nt: TGTGCCAGCAGCTCGCGTGGGGAATATGGCTACACCTTC
d_call: NA; j_call: TRBJ1-6; v_call: TRBV14; clone_size: NA; cdr3_aa: CASSQGNNSPLHF; cdr3_nt: TGTGCCAGCAGCCAGGGGAATAATTCACCCCTCCACTTT
d_call: NA; j_call: TRBJ1-6; v_call: TRBV10-3; clone_size: NA; cdr3_aa: CAITPDGNNSPLHF; cdr3_nt: TGTGCCATCACCCCGGACGGGAATAATTCACCCCTCCACTTT
d_call: NA; j_call: TRBJ2-1; v_call: TRBV27; clone_size: NA; cdr3_aa: CASSPRGDSYNEQFF; cdr3_nt: TGTGCCAGCAGTCCCAGGGGCGACTCCTACAATGAGCAGTTCTTC
d_call: NA; j_call: TRBJ1-6; v_call: TRBV30; clone_size: NA; cdr3_aa: CAWKGGNSPLHF; cdr3_nt: TGTGCCTGGAAAGGAGGTAATTCACCCCTCCACTTT
d_call: NA; j_call: TRBJ1-1; v_call: TRBV10-3; clone_size: NA; cdr3_aa: CAISGNRANTEAFF; cdr3_nt: TGTGCCATCAGTGGAAACAGGGCGAACACTGAAGCTTTCTTT
d_call: TRBD2; j_call: TRBJ2-5; v_call: TRBV5-1; clone_size: NA; cdr3_aa: CASSLISGGPQETQYF; cdr3_nt: TGCGCCAGCAGCTTGATTAGCGGGGGGCCCCAAGAGACCCAGTACTTC
d_call: TRBD1; j_call: TRBJ2-1; v_call: TRBV5-1; clone_size: NA; cdr3_aa: CASRVDRENNEQFF; cdr3_nt: TGCGCCAGCAGAGTAGACAGGGAAAACAATGAGCAGTTCTTC
d_call: TRBD2; j_call: TRBJ2-3; v_call: TRBV7-2; clone_size: NA; cdr3_aa: CASTLRIAGGAADTQYF; cdr3_nt: TGTGCCAGCACCCTACGCATAGCGGGGGGAGCAGCAGATACGCAGTATTTT
d_call: NA; j_call: TRBJ1-2; v_call: TRBV21-1; clone_size: NA; cdr3_aa: CASSIQGSVGYTF; cdr3_nt: TGTGCCAGCAGCATACAGGGCTCTGTTGGCTACACCTTC
d_call: NA; j_call: TRBJ1-2; v_call: TRBV29-1; clone_size: NA; cdr3_aa: CSVQGALNYGYTF; cdr3_nt: TGCAGCGTGCAAGGGGCCCTAAACTATGGCTACACCTTC
d_call: NA; j_call: TRBJ1-5; v_call: TRBV30; clone_size: NA; cdr3_aa: CAWSGRGFSRNQPQHF; cdr3_nt: TGTGCCTGGAGCGGCCGGGGCTTTTCGCGCAATCAGCCCCAGCATTTT
d_call: NA; j_call: TRBJ1-2; v_call: TRBV30; clone_size: NA; cdr3_aa: CAWNKGLGGYTF; cdr3_nt: TGTGCCTGGAACAAGGGCTTAGGCGGCTACACCTTC
d_call: NA; j_call: TRBJ1-5; v_call: TRBV5-1; clone_size: NA; cdr3_aa: CASSTSGDSNQPQHF; cdr3_nt: TGCGCCAGCAGCACCTCAGGGGATAGCAATCAGCCCCAGCATTTT
d_call: NA; j_call: TRBJ1-2; v_call: TRBV30; clone_size: few; cdr3_aa: CAWRTATIHGYTF; cdr3_nt: TGTGCCTGGAGGACCGCCACTATCCATGGCTACACCTTC
d_call: NA; j_call: TRBJ1-1; v_call: TRBV7-8; clone_size: NA; cdr3_aa: CASSLQTMNTEAFF; cdr3_nt: TGTGCCAGCAGCTTACAGACCATGAACACTGAAGCTTTCTTT
d_call: NA; j_call: TRBJ1-3; v_call: TRBV5-1; clone_size: NA; cdr3_aa: CASSLGVTGNTIYF; cdr3_nt: TGCGCCAGCAGCTTGGGCGTGACTGGAAACACCATATATTTT
d_call: NA; j_call: TRBJ2-5; v_call: TRBV5-6; clone_size: NA; cdr3_aa: CASSLDGTETQYF; cdr3_nt: TGTGCCAGCAGCTTGGATGGGACGGAGACCCAGTACTTC
d_call: NA; j_call: TRBJ1-4; v_call: TRBV11-2; clone_size: few; cdr3_aa: CASSKQGTEKLFF; cdr3_nt: TGTGCCAGCAGTAAGCAGGGGACTGAAAAACTGTTTTTT
d_call: NA; j_call: TRBJ1-2; v_call: TRBV19; clone_size: NA; cdr3_aa: CASIDRSNYGYTF; cdr3_nt: TGTGCCAGTATTGACAGAAGTAACTATGGCTACACCTTC
d_call: TRBD1; j_call: TRBJ1-6; v_call: TRBV6-5; clone_size: few; cdr3_aa: CASSYSGQGKSPLHF; cdr3_nt: TGTGCCAGCAGTTATTCCGGACAGGGTAAATCACCCCTCCACTTT
d_call: NA; j_call: TRBJ2-6; v_call: TRBV30; clone_size: NA; cdr3_aa: CAWSVRKASGANVLTF; cdr3_nt: TGTGCCTGGAGTGTAAGGAAGGCTTCTGGGGCCAACGTCCTGACTTTC
d_call: TRBD1; j_call: TRBJ2-2; v_call: TRBV29-1; clone_size: once; cdr3_aa: CSAEAGGTGELFF; cdr3_nt: TGCAGCGCAGAGGCAGGGGGTACCGGGGAGCTGTTTTTT
d_call: TRBD2; j_call: TRBJ2-3; v_call: TRBV6-6; clone_size: NA; cdr3_aa: CASSYRAGTDTQYF; cdr3_nt: TGTGCCAGCAGTTACCGAGCGGGGACAGATACGCAGTATTTT
d_call: NA; j_call: TRBJ2-1; v_call: TRBV19; clone_size: NA; cdr3_aa: CASSIDSRVGEQFF; cdr3_nt: TGTGCCAGTAGTATCGATAGCCGGGTTGGTGAGCAGTTCTTC
d_call: TRBD1; j_call: TRBJ2-3; v_call: TRBV5-1; clone_size: NA; cdr3_aa: CASTFQGARDTQYF; cdr3_nt: TGCGCCAGCACCTTCCAGGGGGCCAGAGATACGCAGTATTTT
d_call: NA; j_call: TRBJ1-5; v_call: TRBV27; clone_size: NA; cdr3_aa: CASSLSYGPNQPQHF; cdr3_nt: TGTGCCAGCAGTTTATCTTATGGCCCTAATCAGCCCCAGCATTTT
d_call: NA; j_call: TRBJ2-4; v_call: TRBV29-1; clone_size: few; cdr3_aa: CSVDGGLENIQYF; cdr3_nt: TGCAGCGTTGATGGGGGGCTGGAGAACATTCAGTACTTC